The 28 T cell receptor beta chains below come from one sample, sequenced in a study of regulatory T cells in long-lasting Graves disease. Libraries of TCR beta came from iRepertoire HTBI primers plus Arm-PCR of CDR3 regions. TCRdb analysed the multiplex PCR reads with MiXCR anew, one entry per CDR3 protein. The sample comprises roughly 420,000 distinct CDR3 sequences, 12% to 15% of which are singletons, and around a sixth rests with the top ten. Described time point: newly diagnosed GD, antithyroid drugs for less than 3 months. After RNA was extracted from PBMCs, the TCR library was made from it. This sample was shared with a second study, whose subject was T cells in Graves' hyperthyroidism and ophthalmopathy.

The sample consisted of peripheral blood mononuclear cells (PBMCs), taken at new diagnosis, from a patient treated with antithyroid drugs. Receptors originate from a woman aged 45 to 65 with Graves disease.

This clonotype has a count of ten or more. The chain links TRBV3-1 to TRBJ2-3; 15 positions agree with TRBD2. V lost 4 bases to trimming and J lost 10 bases; unmatched junction nucleotides: 6. Germline CDR1 reads LGHDT; CDR2 reads YNNKEL (reference sequence). This CDR3 is 15 amino acids long. CDR3 in DNA: TGTGCCAGCAGCCCAGGGACTAGCGGGGGGTTACCGCAGTATTTT. It yields the protein CASSPGTSGGLPQYF.

Points on this clonotype: A much larger clone sits a single nucleotide away, making a read error possible. The gene calls are TRBV2 and TRBJ1-1; tentative D call: TRBD1 (5 bases). The CDR3 is 13 residues long. The germline CDR1 and CDR2 sequences are SNHLY and FYNNEI. Trimming shortened V by 6 bases and J by 7 bases, and 15 bases separated the two germline ends. The CDR3: CASRQEADIEAFF. Here the CDR3 DNA reads TGTGCCAGCAGACAGGAGGCGGACATTGAAGCTTTCTTT.

This clonotype has ten or more counts. The CDR3 DNA is TGTGCCACCAGTGGCGAGCCTCCTTCCTACAATGAGCAGTTCTTC. The encoded protein is CATSGEPPSYNEQFF. This chain joins TRBV24-1 and TRBJ2-1; the D is unclear. CDR1 is KGHDR, CDR2 SFDVKD, per germline. The germline V and J ends were trimmed by 5 bases and 1 base, with 11 bases remaining between them. CDR3 length: 15 residues.

To note about this clonotype: No conserved phenylalanine or tryptophan is present at the end of the CDR3, so a read error is the likely explanation. The J gene is TRBJ2-1, the V gene TRBV5-1; weak D call: TRBD2 (6 bases). Trimming removed 5 bases from V and 1 base from J, with 28 bases in between. Germline CDR1 SGHRS, CDR2 YFSETQ. This CDR3 spans 20 amino acids. In DNA, the CDR3 is TGCGCCAGCAGAAACCATTACGGGAGTGGGGACTTGGGATCCTACAATGAGCAGTTCTTG. This codes for CASRNHYGSGDLGSYNEQFL.

This clonotype has ten or more counts. This chain links TRBV7-9 with TRBJ2-1; 9 bases are a match to TRBD1. The CDR3 contains 16 residues. From germline, CDR1 is SEHNR and CDR2 FQNEAQ (reference sequence). V was clipped by 5 bases and J by 4 bases; unmatched bases: 9. The CDR3 bases are TGTGCCAGCAGCCTAAGGGACAGGGACGAGTACAATGAGCAGTTCTTC. Translated: CASSLRDRDEYNEQFF.

In its sample, this clonotype was seen many times. This chain's CDR3 is CASSPRWTGANVLTF. CDR3 sequence (DNA): TGTGCCAGCAGCCCTAGGTGGACTGGGGCCAACGTCCTGACTTTC. The chain couples TRBV28 to TRBJ2-6; D remains unclear. Germline V gene lookup returns CDR1 MDHEN and CDR2 SYDVKM. Deletions cut 6 bases from V and 2 bases from J, with 11 bases between. This CDR3 is built from 15 residues.

This clonotype came up a few times. The chain employs TRBV28 and TRBJ1-3, with a weak D call TRBD1 (6 bases). Germline values: CDR1 MDHEN, CDR2 SYDVKM. Trimming took off 6 bases at V and 0 bases at J, with 21 bases between the two ends. The CDR3 spans 18 residues. The CDR3 spells CASSRATGTQYSGNTIYF. CDR3 DNA: TGTGCCAGCAGCCGAGCAACCGGGACACAGTACTCTGGAAACACCATATATTTT.

CDR3 protein: CASSPDRGGFQPQHF. The CDR3 region has the DNA TGTGCCAGCAGCCCCGACAGGGGTGGGTTTCAGCCCCAGCATTTT. The chain combines TRBV7-2 with TRBJ1-5, with 8 bases aligning to TRBD1. The germline V gene encodes CDR1 SGHTA and CDR2 FQGNSA. CDR3 length: 15 residues. J was trimmed by 6 bases and V by 5 bases; bases with no gene match: 9.

This clonotype was seen ten or more times. This sequence joins TRBV10-3 and TRBJ1-5; TRBD1 agrees at 7 bases. The CDR3 has 14 amino acids. Germline assignment: CDR1 ENHRY and CDR2 SYGVKD. J lost 5 bases, V lost 11 bases, and 12 bases had no gene match. The CDR3 bases are TGTGCCGCCGACCGACAGGGAGGGGATCAGCCCCAGCATTTT. Its translation: CAADRQGGDQPQHF.

This clonotype showed up many times. This chain joins TRBV10-1 and TRBJ2-3; no clear D gene. Germline CDR1 and CDR2: WNHNN and SYGVQD (reference sequence). V was trimmed by 2 bases and J by 3 bases, leaving 9 bases between them. The CDR3 covers 14 residues. The CDR3 protein is CASSENLWTDTQYF. CDR3 nucleotide sequence: TGCGCCAGCAGTGAGAACTTGTGGACAGATACGCAGTATTTT.

This clonotype was seen ten or more times. V and J are TRBV7-2 and TRBJ1-5; D ambiguous. This CDR3 has 15 amino acids. Between the trimmed V and J ends, which lost 1 base and 0 bases, there was a span of 7 bases. Germline V gene data show CDR1 as SGHTA and CDR2 as FQGNSA. The DNA of the CDR3 is TGTGCCAGCAGCTTAGATGGGGTTAGCAATCAGCCCCAGCATTTT. Its protein product is CASSLDGVSNQPQHF.

Worth noting for this clonotype: Just one base apart from a much larger clone, this may be a read error. The J gene is TRBJ1-6, the V gene TRBV30, with TRBD1 as a possible D gene (5 bases). The V and J ends lost 3 bases and 6 bases respectively, with 12 bases between them. Per the germline V gene, CDR1 is GTSNPN and CDR2 is SVGIG (reference sequence). This CDR3 has 14 residues. CDR3 region: CAWSRGQTNSPLHF. CDR3 nucleotides: TGTGCCTGGAGCCGAGGACAAACTAATTCACCCCTCCACTTT.

The chain links TRBV9 to TRBJ2-1, with D perhaps TRBD2 (5 bases). CDR1 and CDR2 (germline): SGDLS, YYNGEE. The CDR3 is made up of 15 amino acids. V was cut by 4 bases and J by 4 bases, with 15 bases left in between. The CDR3 protein is CASSSSGNAYNEQFF. As DNA, the CDR3 is TGTGCCAGCAGCTCCTCGGGAAACGCTTACAATGAGCAGTTCTTC.

This clonotype was found a few times. The rearrangement joins TRBV28 to TRBJ2-7; D is uncertain. The CDR3 runs 12 residues. Germline lookup yields CDR1 MDHEN and CDR2 SYDVKM. V shed 9 bases and J shed 0 bases, with 9 bases lying between them. The CDR3 here is CASFSSSYEQYF. CDR3 nucleotide sequence: TGTGCCAGTTTTAGCAGCTCCTACGAGCAGTACTTC.

This clonotype was seen repeatedly, ten times or more. The gene calls are TRBV20-1 and TRBJ2-5; D perhaps matches TRBD1 (6 bases). This CDR3 is 13 amino acids long. From germline, CDR1 is DFQATT and CDR2 SNEGSKA (reference sequence). Trimming removed 6 bases from V and 7 bases from J, with 18 bases in between. CDR3 coding DNA: TGCAGTGCCACAGGGTCCCCGGGGAGGACCCAGTACTTC. Encoded protein: CSATGSPGRTQYF.

The table lists this clonotype with many counts. The chain combines TRBV28 with TRBJ2-5; D remains unclear. Germline V CDR1 and CDR2: MDHEN, SYDVKM. This CDR3 is built from 14 residues. V lost 5 bases and J 2 bases, leaving 12 bases between the germline ends. The chain's CDR3 is CASSNTQLQETQYF. The CDR3 nucleotides read TGTGCCAGCAGTAACACACAGCTACAAGAGACCCAGTACTTC.

This clonotype occurred a few times. The chain uses TRBV4-1 and TRBJ2-3; weak D call: TRBD2 (6 bases). Germline CDR1 MGHRA, CDR2 YSYEKL. This CDR3 contains 16 residues. The V end was cut by 1 base, the J end by 4 bases, with 15 bases between. The chain's CDR3 is CASSQVAGRVSDTQYF. CDR3 in DNA: TGCGCCAGCAGCCAAGTGGCGGGAAGGGTCTCAGATACGCAGTATTTT.

This clonotype was seen many times. The chain has TRBV30 and TRBJ2-5; D is ambiguous. Trimming left V 1 base short and J 2 bases short, with 5 bases between. The CDR3 has 12 residues. The germline gives CDR1 GTSNPN, CDR2 SVGIG (reference sequence). CDR3 in DNA: TGTGCCTGGAGTGGGGCACAAGAGACCCAGTACTTC. It is translated as CAWSGAQETQYF.

At least ten counts were recorded for this clonotype. V and J are TRBV27 and TRBJ2-1, with D tentatively TRBD2 (6 bases). Germline V CDR1 and CDR2: MNHEY, SMNVEV (reference sequence). V lost 4 bases and J lost 3, with 22 bases in between. This CDR3 is built from 18 residues. The CDR3 nucleotides are TGTGCCAGCAGTTCGGGCAGAGTGATTGGCGGGAACTACAATGAGCAGTTCTTC. This translates into CASSSGRVIGGNYNEQFF.

This clonotype was detected many times. The J gene is TRBJ2-7, the V gene TRBV28; the match to TRBD1 covers 8 bases. Germline V gives CDR1 MDHEN, CDR2 SYDVKM. The CDR3 sequence is 16 residues long. After removal of 5 bases from V and 2 bases from J, the junction contained 11 bases not matched to a gene. As DNA, the CDR3 is TGTGCCAGCAGTCCGGGACAGGCAGTAGGGACCTACGAGCAGTACTTC. As protein: CASSPGQAVGTYEQYF.

This clonotype was picked up many times. This chain joins TRBV28 and TRBJ2-3; D remains unclear. Looked up from germline, CDR1 is MDHEN and CDR2 is SYDVKM. This CDR3 spans 15 amino acids. V was shortened by 3 bases and J by 2 bases, with 12 bases between the two germline ends. The CDR3 here is CASSFSVGSTDTQYF. The DNA of the CDR3 is TGTGCCAGCAGTTTCTCCGTAGGTTCCACAGATACGCAGTATTTT.

This clonotype was detected many times. The chain is built from TRBV5-1 and TRBJ2-7; D could derive from TRBD1 or TRBD2 (7 bases each). The germline V gene has CDR1 SGHRS and CDR2 YFSETQ. V lost 0 bases to trimming and J lost 7 bases, with 17 bases between them. The length of the CDR3 is 15 residues. The CDR3: CASSLAGGSTGEQYF. CDR3 bases: TGCGCCAGCAGCTTGGCGGGGGGCTCGACAGGGGAGCAGTACTTC.

This clonotype was counted many times. V and J are TRBV28 and TRBJ2-7; 8 nucleotides align to TRBD2. J gave up 3 bases and V 2 bases, and 3 bases lay outside the gene matches. Germline CDR1 MDHEN, CDR2 SYDVKM. CDR3 length: 14 amino acids. The CDR3: CASSLDTSGYEQYF. The DNA of the CDR3 is TGTGCCAGCAGTTTAGATACTAGCGGCTACGAGCAGTACTTC.

This sequence joins TRBV30 and TRBJ2-2; 8 nucleotides line up with TRBD2. Germline V CDR1 and CDR2: GTSNPN, SVGIG (reference sequence). The CDR3 spans 13 residues. J lost 6 bases, V lost 4 bases, and 4 bases had no gene match. The DNA for the CDR3 is TGTGCCTGGATTGCGGGAGGTCCCGGGGAGCTGTTTTTT. Translating it yields CAWIAGGPGELFF.

This clonotype was observed at least ten times. The V and J genes are TRBV19 and TRBJ1-5, with D unclear. V lost 5 bases, J lost 7 bases, and 21 bases lay in between. The length of the CDR3 is 16 residues. The V gene's germline CDR1 is LNHDA and CDR2 SQIVND (reference sequence). The CDR3 sequence: CASSPTPGSSGQPQHF. CDR3 DNA sequence: TGTGCCAGTAGTCCTACCCCCGGGTCGTCGGGGCAGCCCCAGCATTTT.

This clonotype was observed many times. V and J are TRBV2 and TRBJ2-1, with a weak D call TRBD2 (5 bases). V was cut by 2 bases and J by 5 bases, with 13 bases left in between. The CDR3 consists of 15 residues. Germline lookup yields CDR1 SNHLY and CDR2 FYNNEI. DNA of the CDR3: TGTGCCAGCAGTGAATGGCTAGCAGGAAACAATGAGCAGTTCTTC. Its translation is CASSEWLAGNNEQFF.

This clonotype has at least ten counts. This chain links TRBV28 with TRBJ2-7; the D is unclear. Between the trimmed V and J ends, which lost 7 bases and 2 bases, there was a span of 12 bases. The CDR3 extends over 13 amino acids. Germline V lookup: CDR1 MDHEN, CDR2 SYDVKM. The CDR3 DNA reads as TGTGCCAGCACCTCGGGCTACACCTACGAGCAGTACTTC. Translating it yields CASTSGYTYEQYF.

This clonotype has at least ten counts. This rearrangement joins TRBV5-1 to TRBJ1-2; D gene uncertain. V was trimmed by 4 bases and J by 7 bases, leaving 14 bases between them. CDR1 and CDR2 from the germline V gene are SGHRS and YFSETQ. The CDR3 covers 13 residues. The CDR3 DNA reads TGCGCCAGCAGCACCCAGGATTCGGTTGGCTACACCTTC. Amino acid sequence: CASSTQDSVGYTF.